This T cell receptor beta chain emerged from a study of blood T cell repertoires in COVID-19. In assigning cohorts, the study relied on participant-reported clinical history. V gave up 3 bases and J gave up 3 bases, with 12 bases separating them. The CDR3 has 15 amino acids. The germline CDR1 and CDR2 sequences are SGHRS and YFSETQ. The data were produced by immunoSEQ multiplex PCR, yet TCRdb's version contains in-frame clones alone and is incomplete. This repertoire shows 200,000 to 250,000 clones, 75% to 90% found once; its top ten account for more than 3.5%. The sample comprised PBMCs or T cells enriched from blood (not recorded which). The rearrangement links TRBV5-1 to TRBJ1-4; D remains ambiguous. This receptor was taken from a woman between 35 and 50 years old with acute COVID-19. CDR3 sequence (DNA): TGCGCCAGCAGCTCGACTGGAGCACCTAATGAAAAACTGTTTTTT. Protein product: CASSSTGAPNEKLFF.